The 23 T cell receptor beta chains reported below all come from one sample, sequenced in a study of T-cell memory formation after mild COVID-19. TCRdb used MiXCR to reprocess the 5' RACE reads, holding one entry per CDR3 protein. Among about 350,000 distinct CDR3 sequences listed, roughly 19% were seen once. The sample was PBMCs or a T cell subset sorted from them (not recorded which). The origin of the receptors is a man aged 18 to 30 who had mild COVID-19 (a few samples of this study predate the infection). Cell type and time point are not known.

The CDR3 loop reads CASSLSGSEQFF. CDR3 DNA sequence: TGTGCCAGCAGTTTATCCGGTAGTGAGCAGTTCTTC. The rearrangement uses TRBV12-3 or TRBV12-4 and TRBJ2-1, with D hard to call. V gave up 2 bases and J gave up 9 bases, with 8 bases separating them. The CDR3 contains 12 residues.

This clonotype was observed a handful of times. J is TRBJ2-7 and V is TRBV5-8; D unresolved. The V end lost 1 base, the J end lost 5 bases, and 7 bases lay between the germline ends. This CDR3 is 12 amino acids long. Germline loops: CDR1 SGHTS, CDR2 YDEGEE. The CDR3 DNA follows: TGTGCCAGCAGCTTGTTGGGCAACGAGCAGTACGTC. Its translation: CASSLLGNEQYV.

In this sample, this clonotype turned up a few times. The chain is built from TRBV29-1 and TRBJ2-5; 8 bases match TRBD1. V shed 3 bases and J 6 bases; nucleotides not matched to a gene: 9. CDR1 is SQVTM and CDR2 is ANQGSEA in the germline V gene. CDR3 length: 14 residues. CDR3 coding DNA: TGCAGCGTTGACCGGACAGGGTCTGGAAAGACCCAGTACTTC. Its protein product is CSVDRTGSGKTQYF.

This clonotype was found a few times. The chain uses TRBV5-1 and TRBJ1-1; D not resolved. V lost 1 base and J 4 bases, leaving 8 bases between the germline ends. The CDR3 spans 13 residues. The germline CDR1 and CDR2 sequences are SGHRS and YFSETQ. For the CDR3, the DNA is TGCGCCAGCAGCTTGAGTGCCCCCACTGAAGCTTTCTTT. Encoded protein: CASSLSAPTEAFF.

Here the CDR3 DNA reads TGTGCCAGCAGCCGAGCCTTTAGGGGCGGCAATCAGCCCCAGCATTTT. The encoded protein is CASSRAFRGGNQPQHF. V usage is TRBV4-2 and J usage is TRBJ1-5; weak D call: TRBD1 (5 bases). This CDR3 is built from 16 residues. Germline CDR1 and CDR2: LGHNA and YNFKEQ. V was pared by 4 bases and J by 2 bases, with 15 bases between.

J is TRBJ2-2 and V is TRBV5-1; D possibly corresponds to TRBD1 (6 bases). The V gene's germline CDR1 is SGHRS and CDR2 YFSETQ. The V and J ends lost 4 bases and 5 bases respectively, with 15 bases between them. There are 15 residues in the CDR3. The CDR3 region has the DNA TGCGCCAGCAGCACCGGGACAACTCTTACCGGGGAGCTGTTTTTT. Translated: CASSTGTTLTGELFF.

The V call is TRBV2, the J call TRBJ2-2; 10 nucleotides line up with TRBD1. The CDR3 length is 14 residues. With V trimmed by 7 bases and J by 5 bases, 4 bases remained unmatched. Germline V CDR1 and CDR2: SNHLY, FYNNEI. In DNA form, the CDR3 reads TGTGCCAGCAACAGGGACAGGGGAACCGGGGAGCTGTTTTTT. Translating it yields CASNRDRGTGELFF.

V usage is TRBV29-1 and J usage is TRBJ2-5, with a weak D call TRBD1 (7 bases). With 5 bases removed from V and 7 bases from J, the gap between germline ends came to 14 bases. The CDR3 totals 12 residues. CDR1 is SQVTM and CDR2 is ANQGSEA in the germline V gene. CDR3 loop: CSVRGSGGTQYF. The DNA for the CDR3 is TGCAGCGTTCGGGGGTCAGGGGGGACCCAGTACTTC.

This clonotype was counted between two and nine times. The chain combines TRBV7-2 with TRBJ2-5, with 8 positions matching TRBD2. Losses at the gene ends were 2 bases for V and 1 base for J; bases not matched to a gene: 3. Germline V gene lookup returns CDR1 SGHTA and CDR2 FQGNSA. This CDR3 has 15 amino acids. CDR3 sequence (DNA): TGTGCCAGCAGCTTATTACGGGGGGGCCAAGAGACCCAGTACTTC. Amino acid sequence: CASSLLRGGQETQYF.

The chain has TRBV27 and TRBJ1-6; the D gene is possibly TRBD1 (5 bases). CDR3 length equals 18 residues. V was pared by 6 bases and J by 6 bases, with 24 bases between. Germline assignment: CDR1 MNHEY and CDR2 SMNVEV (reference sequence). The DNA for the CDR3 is TGTGCCAGCAGCCCGACGGGGGGACGGTCGATTCGTAATTCACCCCTCCACTTT. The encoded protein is CASSPTGGRSIRNSPLHF.

CDR3 DNA sequence: TGTGCCGGGGGGGCATCCTACAATGAGCAGTTCTTC. Amino acids: CAGGASYNEQFF. The J gene is TRBJ2-1, the V gene TRBV27; TRBD2 is a possible D gene (7 bases). The CDR3 covers 12 residues. From germline, CDR1 is MNHEY and CDR2 SMNVEV (reference sequence). V was clipped by 11 bases and J by 1 base, with 9 bases between them.

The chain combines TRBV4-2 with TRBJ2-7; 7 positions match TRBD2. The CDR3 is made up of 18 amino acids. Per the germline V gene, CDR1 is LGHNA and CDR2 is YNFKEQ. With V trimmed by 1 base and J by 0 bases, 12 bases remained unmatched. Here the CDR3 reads CASSQAAGVSGSSYEQYF. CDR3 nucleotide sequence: TGTGCCAGCAGCCAAGCCGCGGGGGTTAGCGGTTCCTCCTACGAGCAGTACTTC.

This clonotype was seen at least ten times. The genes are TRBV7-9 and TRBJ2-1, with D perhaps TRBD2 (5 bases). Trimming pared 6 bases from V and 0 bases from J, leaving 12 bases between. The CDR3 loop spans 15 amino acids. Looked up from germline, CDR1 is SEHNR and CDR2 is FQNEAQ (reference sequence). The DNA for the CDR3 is TGTGCCAGCAGTTTACTAGGCAGCTCCTACAATGAGCAGTTCTTC. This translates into CASSLLGSSYNEQFF. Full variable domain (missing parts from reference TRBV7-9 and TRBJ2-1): DTGVSQNPRHKITKRGQNVTFRCDPISEHNRLYWYRQTLGQGPEFLTYFQNEAQLEKSRLLSDRFSAERPKGSFSTLEIQRTEQGDSAMYLCASSLLGSSYNEQFFGPGTRLTVL.

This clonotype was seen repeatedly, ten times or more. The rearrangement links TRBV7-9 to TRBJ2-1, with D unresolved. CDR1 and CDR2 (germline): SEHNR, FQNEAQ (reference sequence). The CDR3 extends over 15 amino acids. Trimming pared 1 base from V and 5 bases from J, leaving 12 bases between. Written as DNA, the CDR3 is TGTGCCAGCAGCTTAGTGGCGATTAGGGACAATGAGCAGTTCTTC. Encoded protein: CASSLVAIRDNEQFF. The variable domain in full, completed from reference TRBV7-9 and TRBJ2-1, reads DTGVSQNPRHKITKRGQNVTFRCDPISEHNRLYWYRQTLGQGPEFLTYFQNEAQLEKSRLLSDRFSAERPKGSFSTLEIQRTEQGDSAMYLCASSLVAIRDNEQFFGPGTRLTVL.

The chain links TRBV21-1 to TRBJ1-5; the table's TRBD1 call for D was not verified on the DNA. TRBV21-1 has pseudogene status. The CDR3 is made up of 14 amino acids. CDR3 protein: CASPLGQYNQPQHF. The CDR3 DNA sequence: TGTGCCAGTCCGCTGGGACAGTACAATCAGCCCCAGCATTTT.

CDR3 sequence: CSARPSMMNTEAFF. The CDR3, as DNA: TGCAGTGCTAGACCTTCCATGATGAACACTGAAGCTTTCTTT. This sequence joins TRBV20-1 and TRBJ1-1; D remains ambiguous. The CDR3 consists of 14 residues. The V end was cut by 2 bases, the J end by 0 bases, with 10 bases between. Germline V gene lookup returns CDR1 DFQATT and CDR2 SNEGSKA (reference sequence).

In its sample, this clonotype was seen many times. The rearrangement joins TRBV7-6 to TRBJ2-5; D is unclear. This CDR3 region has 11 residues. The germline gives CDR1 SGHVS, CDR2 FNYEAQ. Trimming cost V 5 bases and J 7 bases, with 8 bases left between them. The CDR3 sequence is CASSERGTQYF. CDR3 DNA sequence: TGTGCCAGCAGCGAAAGAGGGACCCAGTACTTC.

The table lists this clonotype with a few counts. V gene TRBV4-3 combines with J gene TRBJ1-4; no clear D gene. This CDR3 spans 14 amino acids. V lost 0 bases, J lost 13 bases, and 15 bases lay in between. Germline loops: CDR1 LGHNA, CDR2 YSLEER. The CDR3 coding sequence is TGCGCCAGCAGCCAAGATTCAAGGCGGTCAGGACTGTTTTTT. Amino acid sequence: CASSQDSRRSGLFF.

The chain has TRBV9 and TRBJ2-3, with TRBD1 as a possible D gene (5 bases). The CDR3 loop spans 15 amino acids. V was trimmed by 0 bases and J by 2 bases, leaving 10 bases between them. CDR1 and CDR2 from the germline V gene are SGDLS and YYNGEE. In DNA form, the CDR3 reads TGTGCCAGCAGCGTAGGACAGACCTCCACAGATACGCAGTATTTT. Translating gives CASSVGQTSTDTQYF.

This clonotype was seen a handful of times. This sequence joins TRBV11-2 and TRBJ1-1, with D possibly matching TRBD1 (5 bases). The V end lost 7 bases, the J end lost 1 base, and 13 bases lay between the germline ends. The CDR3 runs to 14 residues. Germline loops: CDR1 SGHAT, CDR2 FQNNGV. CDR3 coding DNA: TGTGCCAGCATCCTCTCGGGGGGGAACACTGAAGCTTTCTTT. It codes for CASILSGGNTEAFF.

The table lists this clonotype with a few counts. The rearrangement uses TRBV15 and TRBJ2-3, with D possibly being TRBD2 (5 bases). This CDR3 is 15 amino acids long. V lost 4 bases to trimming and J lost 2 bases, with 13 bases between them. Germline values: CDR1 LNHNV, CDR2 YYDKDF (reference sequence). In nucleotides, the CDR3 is TGTGCCACCAGCACCCAACCCGGGGTCACAGATACGCAGTATTTT. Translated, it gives CATSTQPGVTDTQYF. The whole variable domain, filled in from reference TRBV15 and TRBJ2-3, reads DAMVIQNPRYQVTQFGKPVTLSCSQTLNHNVMYWYQQKSSQAPKLLFHYYDKDFNNEADTPDNFQSRRPNTSFCFLDIRSPGLGDTAMYLCATSTQPGVTDTQYFGPGTRLTVL.

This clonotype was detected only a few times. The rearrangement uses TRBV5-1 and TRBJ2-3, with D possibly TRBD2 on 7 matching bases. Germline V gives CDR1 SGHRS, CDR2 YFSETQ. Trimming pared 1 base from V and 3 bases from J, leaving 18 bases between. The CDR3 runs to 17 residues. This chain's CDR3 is CASSLYGGPVATDTQYF. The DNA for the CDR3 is TGCGCCAGCAGCTTGTACGGGGGGCCGGTGGCGACAGATACGCAGTATTTT.

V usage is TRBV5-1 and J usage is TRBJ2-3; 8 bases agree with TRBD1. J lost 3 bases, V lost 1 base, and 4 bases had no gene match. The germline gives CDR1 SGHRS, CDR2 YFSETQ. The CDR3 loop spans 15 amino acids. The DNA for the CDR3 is TGCGCCAGCAGCTTGCAACAGGGGGGTACAGATACGCAGTATTTT. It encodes CASSLQQGGTDTQYF.